This T cell receptor beta chain appears in the sequencing data of a study of T cells in Graves' hyperthyroidism and ophthalmopathy. Germline assignment: CDR1 LNHDA and CDR2 SQIVND (reference sequence). Trimming stripped 1 base from V and 5 bases from J, with 12 bases between. The CDR3 loop spans 15 amino acids. This clonotype was seen only a few times. Its antigen is still unknown. Researchers took RNA transcripts and amplified the TCR beta CDR3 regions from them. TCR CDR3 regions were first amplified by RT-PCR with HTBI primers. TCRdb analysed the multiplex PCR reads with MiXCR anew, one entry per CDR3 protein. There are hundreds of thousands of distinct CDR3 sequences in the sample; approximately 42% occur only once, and under 8.5% lies in the top ten. Findings and caveats of the study: Separation of ophthalmopathy from stable hyperthyroidism was achieved by a 13 V-J model.

The source of this sequence is an adult man with Graves' disease, either hyperthyroidism or ophthalmopathy (not recorded which). V usage is TRBV19 and J usage is TRBJ1-5; TRBD1 might be the D (5 bases). Sequencing used peripheral blood or thyroid tissue (not recorded which). CDR3 DNA sequence: TGTGCCAGTAGTATAGGAGGGCAGGGTGATCAGCCCCAGCATTTT. Translation: CASSIGGQGDQPQHF. The whole variable domain, filled in from reference TRBV19 and TRBJ1-5, reads DGGITQSPKYLFRKEGQNVTLSCEQNLNHDAMYWYRQDPGQGLRLIYYSQIVNDFQKGDIAEGYSVSREKKESFPLTVTSAQKNPTAFYLCASSIGGQGDQPQHFGDGTRLSIL.